The 27 T cell receptor beta chains below all came from one sample that was sequenced in a study of blood T cell repertoires in COVID-19. Only in-frame clones appear in the TCRdb table, and some are missing; sequencing was by immunoSEQ multiplex PCR. The sample holds 300,000 to 400,000 clones, over 85% seen once. The sample consisted of PBMCs or T cells enriched from blood (not recorded which). These receptors came from a man in his fifties or sixties who had recovered from COVID-19.

The rearrangement joins TRBV19 to TRBJ1-1, with 7 bases fitting TRBD1. There are 15 residues in the CDR3. The V gene's germline CDR1 is LNHDA and CDR2 SQIVND (reference sequence). Trimming took 3 bases from V and 1 from J; bases not matched to a gene: 5. Here the CDR3 reads CASSITRGKNTEAFF. The CDR3 DNA sequence: TGTGCCAGTAGTATCACCAGGGGGAAGAACACTGAAGCTTTCTTT.

This chain links TRBV9 with TRBJ2-1, with 8 bases identical to TRBD2. The CDR3 length is 20 residues. Per the germline V gene, CDR1 is SGDLS and CDR2 is YYNGEE. V shed 0 bases and J 4 bases; nucleotides not matched to a gene: 18. The CDR3 coding sequence is TGTGCCAGCAGCGTAGGGGCTAGCGGGTGGATACTACGGGGGTACAATGAGCAGTTCTTC. This gives the protein CASSVGASGWILRGYNEQFF.

This clone has only a few counts. The chain has TRBV5-1 and TRBJ2-1; 9 bases are shared with TRBD2. The CDR3 runs 14 residues. The germline V gene encodes CDR1 SGHRS and CDR2 YFSETQ. After removal of 2 bases from V and 8 bases from J, the junction contained 5 bases not matched to a gene. CDR3 protein: CASSLSGRFDEQFF. DNA of the CDR3: TGCGCCAGCAGCTTAAGCGGGAGGTTCGATGAGCAGTTCTTC.

The V gene is TRBV30, the J gene TRBJ2-7; 7 bases are a match to TRBD1. Germline-derived CDR1 and CDR2 are GTSNPN and SVGIG (reference sequence). The V and J ends lost 2 bases and 5 bases, in that order; junction bases with no gene match: 6. CDR3 size: 13 residues. The CDR3 loop is CAWSRTGLHEQYF. The CDR3 bases are TGTGCCTGGAGTCGGACAGGCTTACACGAGCAGTACTTC.

The V call is TRBV11-2, the J call TRBJ1-1; D possibly corresponds to TRBD1 (6 bases). From germline, CDR1 is SGHAT and CDR2 FQNNGV. This CDR3 is 13 amino acids long. Trimming took off 5 bases at V and 8 bases at J, with 15 bases between the two ends. DNA of the CDR3: TGTGCCAGCAGCCTCAGACAGGAGGTCGAAGCTTTCTTT. It encodes CASSLRQEVEAFF.

The chain employs TRBV27 and TRBJ2-7; D perhaps matches TRBD2 (6 bases). CDR3 length: 14 amino acids. Germline CDR1 reads MNHEY; CDR2 reads SMNVEV (reference sequence). V was clipped by 7 bases and J by 4 bases, with 17 bases between them. The CDR3 DNA sequence: TGTGCCAGCATCCCTTCTTGGGGGGTTTACGAGCAGTACTTC. Protein sequence: CASIPSWGVYEQYF.

The rearrangement joins TRBV9 to TRBJ1-5, with 7 bases identical to TRBD1. The junction had 6 bases not matched to a gene; V was cut back by 2 bases and J by 4 bases. This CDR3 comprises 15 residues. In germline, CDR1 is SGDLS, CDR2 YYNGEE. CDR3 DNA sequence: TGTGCCAGCAGCGTCGGACAGGAACATAATCAGCCCCAGCATTTT. Translated, it gives CASSVGQEHNQPQHF.

This chain links TRBV6-4 with TRBJ2-1; 13 bases align to TRBD2. The ends lost 5 bases at V and 9 bases at J; junction bases unmatched: 7. Per germline, CDR1 MRHNA and CDR2 SNTAGT. The CDR3 is made up of 15 amino acids. CDR3 nucleotides: TGTGCCAGCAGTCTAACTAGCGGGGGGGCTTTTGAGCAGTTCTTC. Amino acid sequence: CASSLTSGGAFEQFF.

V is TRBV4-3 and J is TRBJ1-3; weak D call: TRBD1 (5 bases). Trimming removed 5 bases from V and 4 bases from J, with 15 bases in between. The CDR3 is 15 amino acids. CDR1 is LGHNA and CDR2 is YSLEER in the germline V gene. This chain's CDR3 is CASSYGGGFGNTIYF. The CDR3 DNA sequence: TGCGCCAGCAGCTATGGGGGAGGATTCGGAAACACCATATATTTT.

The chain couples TRBV29-1 to TRBJ2-3; D gene uncertain. Trimming pared 2 bases from V and 0 bases from J, leaving 12 bases between. Germline V gives CDR1 SQVTM, CDR2 ANQGSEA. This CDR3 contains 15 residues. The CDR3 region is CSVELLTTSTDTQYF. DNA for the CDR3: TGCAGCGTTGAACTATTAACGACTAGCACAGATACGCAGTATTTT.

This chain connects TRBV10-3 to TRBJ1-3; D is unclear. The CDR3 extends over 15 amino acids. V was pared by 0 bases and J by 2 bases, with 8 bases between. CDR1 and CDR2 from the germline V gene are ENHRY and SYGVKD. The CDR3 reads CAISESGTTGNTIYF. CDR3 DNA sequence: TGTGCCATCAGTGAGTCTGGCACCACTGGAAACACCATATATTTT.

This chain connects TRBV10-3 to TRBJ2-1; 12 bases match TRBD2. V lost 2 bases to trimming and J lost 4 bases; unmatched junction nucleotides: 0. CDR1 and CDR2 from the germline V gene are ENHRY and SYGVKD. CDR3 length: 15 residues. The CDR3 reads CAISETSGGYNEQFF. DNA of the CDR3: TGTGCCATCAGTGAGACTAGCGGGGGGTACAATGAGCAGTTCTTC.

The CDR3 spells CASSQHAGGSYNEQFF. The CDR3 DNA reads as TGCGCCAGCAGCCAACACGCGGGGGGGAGTTACAATGAGCAGTTCTTC. The V and J genes are TRBV4-1 and TRBJ2-1; 9 positions match TRBD2. This CDR3 contains 16 residues. Germline V gene data show CDR1 as MGHRA and CDR2 as YSYEKL. V was pared by 2 bases and J by 4 bases, with 6 bases of the junction left unmatched.

The J gene is TRBJ2-7, the V gene TRBV19; 7 bases align to TRBD1. Germline trimming cut 3 bases from V and 7 bases from J; bases unmatched to any gene: 12. The CDR3 spans 15 residues. CDR1 and CDR2 from the germline V gene are LNHDA and SQIVND (reference sequence). Written as DNA, the CDR3 is TGTGCCAGTAGTATGGGCCGGGACAGTATAAGGGAGCAGTACTTC. Translating gives CASSMGRDSIREQYF.

CDR3 residues: CASSQGGGVSGNTIYF. The CDR3 coding sequence is TGCGCCAGCAGCCAAGGTGGGGGCGTCTCTGGAAACACCATATATTTT. The chain has TRBV4-1 and TRBJ1-3; tentative D call: TRBD1 (6 bases). The CDR3 covers 16 residues. V shed 1 base and J shed 0 bases, with 10 bases lying between them. CDR1 is MGHRA and CDR2 is YSYEKL in the germline V gene.

The chain recombines TRBV18 with TRBJ1-1; D unclear. The V and J ends lost 5 bases and 2 bases respectively, with 9 bases between them. Germline V gives CDR1 KGHSH, CDR2 LQKENI. CDR3 length equals 13 residues. Here the CDR3 reads CASSATENTEAFF. The CDR3 bases are TGTGCCAGCTCAGCTACAGAAAACACTGAAGCTTTCTTT.

To note about this clone: This sample also contains other DNA sequences that code for the same CDR3. J is TRBJ1-5 and V is TRBV30; D might be TRBD1 (5 bases). Between the trimmed V and J ends, which lost 0 bases and 4 bases, there was a span of 7 bases. Germline CDR1 is GTSNPN and CDR2 is SVGIG (reference sequence). CDR3 length: 13 residues. CDR3 in DNA: TGTGCCTGGAGTGTTTCAGGGAATCAGCCCCAGCATTTT. It codes for CAWSVSGNQPQHF.

The V gene is TRBV2, the J gene TRBJ2-7; TRBD2 is a possible D gene (5 bases). Germline-derived CDR1 and CDR2 are SNHLY and FYNNEI. V was pared by 7 bases and J by 3 bases, with 13 bases between. This CDR3 has 13 amino acids. In DNA form, the CDR3 reads TGTGCCAGCAAGAGTGTGGGGAGCTACGAGCAGTACTTC. Translation: CASKSVGSYEQYF.

The rearrangement links TRBV7-6 to TRBJ1-6; 8 nucleotides agree with TRBD1. The germline V gene has CDR1 SGHVS and CDR2 FNYEAQ. With 1 base clipped from V and 9 bases from J, the junction kept 14 bases outside the gene matches. This CDR3 is built from 18 residues. The CDR3 protein is CASSLGAGTGTRRSPLHF. The DNA for the CDR3 is TGTGCCAGCAGCTTAGGTGCGGGGACAGGTACGCGACGTTCACCCCTCCACTTT.

The chain couples TRBV4-3 to TRBJ2-7; 10 nucleotides agree with TRBD1. CDR1 and CDR2 (germline): LGHNA, YSLEER. Trimming cost V 5 bases and J 5 bases; bases outside gene matches: 9. CDR3 length: 15 residues. CDR3 amino acids: CASSNLGTGAHEQYF. CDR3 nucleotide sequence: TGCGCCAGCAGCAACCTGGGGACAGGGGCACACGAGCAGTACTTC.

The gene calls are TRBV7-2 and TRBJ2-2; 7 nucleotides line up with TRBD1. The ends lost 3 bases at V and 7 bases at J; junction bases unmatched: 8. Germline V lookup: CDR1 SGHTA, CDR2 FQGNSA. CDR3 length equals 15 residues. The CDR3 region is CASSFGTEVYGELFF. DNA for the CDR3: TGTGCCAGCAGCTTCGGGACAGAGGTGTACGGGGAGCTGTTTTTT. Combining the CDR3 with reference TRBV7-2 and TRBJ2-2 gives the whole variable domain GAGVSQSPSNKVTEKGKDVELRCDPISGHTALYWYRQSLGQGLEFLIYFQGNSAPDKSGLPSDRFSAERTGGSVSTLTIQRTQQEDSAVYLCASSFGTEVYGELFFGEGSRLTVL.

The rearrangement joins TRBV30 to TRBJ2-1; TRBD1 agrees at 8 bases. There are 14 residues in the CDR3. Germline V gene sequence: CDR1 GTSNPN, CDR2 SVGIG (reference sequence). Germline trimming cut 7 bases from V and 4 bases from J; bases unmatched to any gene: 9. This chain's CDR3 is CASIPGTGYNEQFF. The CDR3 DNA reads TGTGCCTCGATACCCGGGACAGGATACAATGAGCAGTTCTTC.

This chain links TRBV3-1 (or the pseudogene TRBV3-2) with TRBJ1-5; 7 positions match TRBD1. This CDR3 has 14 residues. With V trimmed by 4 bases and J by 7 bases, 7 bases remained unmatched. Germline loops: CDR1 LGHDT, CDR2 YNNKEL (reference sequence). CDR3 protein: CASSLGTVRQPQHF. DNA for the CDR3: TGTGCCAGCAGCCTAGGGACAGTTAGGCAGCCCCAGCATTTT.

The gene calls are TRBV28 and TRBJ2-7; D is unresolved. The germline V gene has CDR1 MDHEN and CDR2 SYDVKM. V was clipped by 4 bases and J by 9 bases, with 10 bases between them. The CDR3 contains 11 residues. The CDR3 region has the DNA TGTGCCAGCAGTTCGCAGATCGTGCAGTACTTC. Translating gives CASSSQIVQYF.

This clone is a singleton in its sample. The V and J genes are TRBV7-8 and TRBJ1-3; D uncertain. CDR1 SGHVS and CDR2 FQNEAQ come from the germline V gene. This CDR3 region has 12 residues. The V and J ends lost 5 bases and 7 bases respectively, with 9 bases between them. CDR3: CASSPTRNTIYF. The CDR3 nucleotides read TGTGCCAGCAGCCCTACCAGGAACACCATATATTTT. Based on the CDR3 plus reference TRBV7-8 and TRBJ1-3, the full variable domain is GAGVSQSPRYKVAKRGQDVALRCDPISGHVSLFWYQQALGQGPEFLTYFQNEAQLDKSGLPSDRFFAERPEGSVSTLKIQRTQQEDSAVYLCASSPTRNTIYFGEGSWLTVV.

The chain combines TRBV7-6 with TRBJ2-3; TRBD2 agrees at 8 bases. CDR3 length equals 17 residues. J was trimmed by 2 bases and V by 2 bases; bases with no gene match: 9. Looked up from germline, CDR1 is SGHVS and CDR2 is FNYEAQ. CDR3: CASSLLVLAGLTDTQYF. The DNA of the CDR3 is TGTGCCAGCAGCTTACTTGTTTTAGCGGGACTCACAGATACGCAGTATTTT.

This rearrangement joins TRBV30 to TRBJ1-1; 8 positions agree with TRBD1. Germline assignment: CDR1 GTSNPN and CDR2 SVGIG (reference sequence). CDR3 length: 14 amino acids. Trimming cost V 2 bases and J 6 bases; bases outside gene matches: 8. CDR3 nucleotides: TGTGCCTGGAGTCAGGGGGCAGGGCGCTCTGAAGCTTTCTTT. Protein sequence: CAWSQGAGRSEAFF.